The 12 T cell receptor beta chains given below trace back to one sample, sequenced in a study of cytomegalovirus exposure and HLA in healthy donors. The PCR was carried out with 60 Vbeta primers and 13 Jbeta primers. The assay was immunoSEQ multiplex PCR, and TCRdb's table has in-frame clones only and misses some. The repertoire consists of around 100,000 clones, with about 80% occurring once and the leading ten covering approximately 6.3%. The sequenced sample was PBMCs. These receptors all come from a man in his fifties or sixties in good health and CMV-seropositive.

The chain has TRBV5-8 and TRBJ2-3; no reliable D call. The CDR3 runs 13 residues. V was shortened by 0 bases and J by 5 bases, with 7 bases between the two germline ends. Germline CDR1 is SGHTS and CDR2 is YDEGEE. The CDR3 sequence is CASSLGGLDTQYF. The CDR3 DNA is TGTGCCAGCAGCTTGGGTGGCCTAGATACGCAGTATTTT.

The chain uses TRBV2 and TRBJ2-5; 8 positions match TRBD2. After removal of 5 bases from V and 11 bases from J, the junction contained 13 bases not matched to a gene. The germline V gene encodes CDR1 SNHLY and CDR2 FYNNEI. The CDR3 contains 14 residues. CDR3 nucleotides: TGTGCCAGCAGTCCGTCCGGGGGGGGGCCGAGGCAGTACTTC. Translation gives CASSPSGGGPRQYF. Combining the CDR3 with reference TRBV2 and TRBJ2-5 gives the whole variable domain EPEVTQTPSHQVTQMGQEVILRCVPISNHLYFYWYRQILGQKVEFLVSFYNNEISEKSEIFDDQFSVERPDGSNFTLKIRSTKLEDSAMYFCASSPSGGGPRQYFGPGTRLLVL.

The rearrangement joins TRBV5-1 to TRBJ2-7; weak D call: TRBD1 (5 bases). Trimming took off 4 bases at V and 1 base at J, with 9 bases between the two ends. The V gene's germline CDR1 is SGHRS and CDR2 YFSETQ. This CDR3 has 13 amino acids. This chain's CDR3 is CASSVQESYEQYF. The DNA of the CDR3 is TGCGCCAGCAGCGTACAGGAGTCCTACGAGCAGTACTTC.

This chain links TRBV5-1 with TRBJ2-1; 7 bases are shared with TRBD1. Germline CDR1 reads SGHRS; CDR2 reads YFSETQ. This CDR3 contains 16 residues. The ends lost 2 bases at V and 5 bases at J; junction bases unmatched: 10. The DNA of the CDR3 is TGCGCCAGCAGCTTAGGTACAGGGGTTCCCAACAATGAGCAGTTCTTC. Protein product: CASSLGTGVPNNEQFF.

J is TRBJ1-6 and V is TRBV5-1; 7 bases match TRBD1. Unmatched junction bases numbered 13, after V lost 4 bases and J lost 9 bases. This CDR3 spans 16 amino acids. CDR1 is SGHRS, CDR2 YFSETQ, per germline. The CDR3 DNA is TGCGCCAGCAGCGACCCCCGGGCAGGGGGGATTTCACCCCTCCACTTT. This gives the protein CASSDPRAGGISPLHF.

V usage is TRBV5-1 and J usage is TRBJ2-5; possibly TRBD2 for D (5 bases). V was pared by 0 bases and J by 5 bases, with 14 bases between. The CDR3 length is 15 residues. Germline V gene data show CDR1 as SGHRS and CDR2 as YFSETQ. The CDR3 spells CASSLGGGPQETQYF. The CDR3 DNA reads as TGCGCCAGCAGCTTGGGAGGCGGGCCGCAGGAGACCCAGTACTTC.

This chain's CDR3 is CASSTGQAPYEQYF. In DNA, the CDR3 is TGCGCCAGCAGTACAGGACAGGCCCCTTACGAGCAGTACTTC. The genes are TRBV10-1 and TRBJ2-7; 7 bases match TRBD1. CDR3 length equals 14 residues. CDR1 and CDR2 from the germline V gene are WNHNN and SYGVQD (reference sequence). V lost 5 bases and J lost 4; bases outside the gene matches: 8.

The chain is built from TRBV11-2 and TRBJ2-3; TRBD2 is a possible D gene (6 bases). V lost 7 bases and J lost 8, with 19 bases in between. This CDR3 comprises 14 residues. The V gene's germline CDR1 is SGHAT and CDR2 FQNNGV. The CDR3 nucleotides read TGTGCCAGCAACCGGGGCTCGCCGCGGGGTACGCAGTATTTT. Protein: CASNRGSPRGTQYF.

The chain has TRBV5-1 and TRBJ2-5; 9 bases line up with TRBD1. The J call may be faulty, since TRBJ2-7 better matches the DNA end. Germline V gene lookup returns CDR1 SGHRS and CDR2 YFSETQ. This CDR3 is 14 amino acids long. The CDR3 sequence is CASSLEGTGYEQYF. The CDR3, as DNA: TGCGCCAGCAGCTTGGAAGGGACAGGGTACGAGCAGTACTTC.

The chain uses TRBV5-5 and TRBJ2-3, with D possibly being TRBD2 (5 bases). The germline CDR1 and CDR2 sequences are SGHKS and YYEKEE (reference sequence). V was shortened by 8 bases and J by 4 bases, with 17 bases between the two germline ends. The CDR3 spans 14 residues. The CDR3 reads CASSGLSGADTQYF. The CDR3 DNA reads as TGTGCCAGTTCTGGACTCTCTGGGGCAGATACGCAGTATTTT.

The chain couples TRBV25-1 to TRBJ1-1; 9 positions match TRBD1. V dropped 2 bases and J dropped 1; count of bases not matched to a gene: 11. The CDR3 consists of 18 residues. Looked up from germline, CDR1 is MGHDK and CDR2 is SYGVNS. In DNA form, the CDR3 reads TGTGCCAGCAGTGAAAGAGGACAGGGGAATCGGGAGAACACTGAAGCTTTCTTT. Translating gives CASSERGQGNRENTEAFF.

The J gene is TRBJ1-1, the V gene TRBV6-4, with a weak D call TRBD1 (6 bases). Germline-derived CDR1 and CDR2 are MRHNA and SNTAGT. This CDR3 is built from 13 residues. V shed 3 bases and J shed 1 base, with 6 bases lying between them. The CDR3 spells CASSEQGNTEAFF. The CDR3 DNA is TGTGCCAGCAGTGAACAGGGGAACACTGAAGCTTTCTTT.